This T cell receptor (beta chain) was retrieved from a study of blood T cell repertoires in COVID-19. In the study overall: The samples span acute and convalescent COVID-19 from the United States, Italy and Spain.

Sequenced by immunoSEQ multiplex PCR; TCRdb stores in-frame clones only, minus some. The sample lists some 380,000 clones; 88% were seen once. Germline-derived CDR1 and CDR2 are MNHEY and SVGAGI. The CDR3 spans 14 residues. V was pared by 2 bases and J by 4 bases, with 10 bases between. Specimen: PBMCs or T cells enriched from blood (not recorded which). This chain connects TRBV6-5 to TRBJ2-3; weak D call: TRBD1 (6 bases). The origin of this receptor is a middle-aged woman with acute COVID-19. The CDR3 is CASSYSRGPDTQYF. In nucleotides, the CDR3 is TGTGCCAGCAGTTACAGCAGGGGCCCAGATACGCAGTATTTT.